The 30 T cell receptor beta chains reported below all come from one sample, sequenced in a study of cytomegalovirus exposure and HLA in healthy donors (dated by TCRdb to about 2017). Libraries came from the immunoSEQ multiplex PCR assay. TCRdb stores this immuneACCESS table with in-frame sequences only. Part of the clones is absent; in the studies checked, under half of the shortfall reflects unresolved V genes, and no reason is known for the rest. The sample table shows more than 150,000 clones, and approximately 83% are seen once. Of the sample, roughly 2.8% falls within the top ten clones. The sample consisted of PBMCs. The receptors come from a woman between 18 and 29 years old in good health and CMV-seropositive.

This chain connects TRBV4-1 to TRBJ2-7; TRBD2 aligns across 11 bases. Germline V gives CDR1 MGHRA, CDR2 YSYEKL. V gave up 2 bases and J gave up 3 bases; unmatched junction bases: 0. The CDR3 covers 14 residues. As DNA, the CDR3 is TGCGCCAGCAGCCAACTAGCGGGGGGCTACGAGCAGTACTTC. Its protein product is CASSQLAGGYEQYF.

About this clone: The junction shows a germline mismatch at one end, possibly a read error. The V call is TRBV29-1, the J call TRBJ1-2; TRBD1 matches at 8 bases. Germline V lookup: CDR1 SQVTM, CDR2 ANQGSEA. The CDR3 is 14 amino acids. The CDR3 loop is CSVTDREFLPRPAF. In nucleotides, the CDR3 is TGCAGCGTTACGGACAGGGAGTTTCTCCCTAGACCCGCCTTC.

V usage is TRBV4-1 and J usage is TRBJ1-2; the D gene is possibly TRBD1 (5 bases). Germline CDR1 and CDR2: MGHRA and YSYEKL. The germline V and J ends were trimmed by 4 bases and 6 bases, with 21 bases remaining between them. The CDR3 extends over 16 amino acids. The CDR3 spells CASSPVGVGGGNGYTF. The CDR3 DNA reads TGCGCCAGCAGCCCCGTGGGGGTTGGCGGAGGGAATGGCTACACCTTC.

The CDR3 region has the DNA TGTGCCAGCAGCCAAGGGGGGCGCGGGGGGGACGAGCAGTACTTC. Its protein is CASSQGGRGGDEQYF. The V call is TRBV4-2, the J call TRBJ2-7; TRBD2 aligns across 9 bases. Germline CDR1 LGHNA, CDR2 YNFKEQ. The CDR3 has 15 residues. The V and J ends lost 1 base and 5 bases, in that order; junction bases with no gene match: 6.

In the case of this clone: The junction does not match germline at one end; this may be a read error. The J gene is TRBJ2-1, the V gene TRBV6-5, with D uncertain. This CDR3 spans 11 amino acids. The germline V gene encodes CDR1 MNHEY and CDR2 SVGAGI. The CDR3 DNA sequence: TGTGCCAGCAGTCTACCGGGTCCCCAAGTCTTC. This encodes CASSLPGPQVF.

The V gene is TRBV7-3, the J gene TRBJ2-3; perhaps TRBD1 as D (5 bases). With 4 bases removed from V and 6 bases from J, the gap between germline ends came to 11 bases. Germline CDR1 SGHTA, CDR2 FQGTGA. CDR3 length: 13 residues. DNA for the CDR3: TGTGCCAGCAGCTCCCAGGGCCCCGATACGCAGTATTTT. Protein: CASSSQGPDTQYF.

The chain's CDR3 is CASSFAQEAFF. The CDR3 DNA sequence: TGTGCCAGCAGCTTCGCTCAGGAAGCTTTCTTT. The chain uses TRBV5-6 and TRBJ1-1; no reliable D call. V was trimmed by 2 bases and J by 8 bases, leaving 7 bases between them. CDR3 length equals 11 residues. Germline CDR1 SGHDT, CDR2 YYEEEE.

V gene TRBV9 combines with J gene TRBJ2-7; 7 bases match TRBD1. Looked up from germline, CDR1 is SGDLS and CDR2 is YYNGEE. The CDR3 has 14 residues. V trimming: 3 bases; J trimming: 4 bases; junction bases outside the gene matches: 7. The CDR3 DNA follows: TGTGCCAGCAGCGCGGTACAGGGGAGTTACGAGCAGTACTTC. Its translation is CASSAVQGSYEQYF.

The V call is TRBV7-2, the J call TRBJ2-5; 7 nucleotides line up with TRBD2. V shed 4 bases, J shed 4 bases, and the junction held 6 bases outside the gene matches. Germline CDR1 SGHTA, CDR2 FQGNSA. CDR3 length: 14 amino acids. The CDR3 here is CASSYRGGVETQYF. The CDR3 DNA sequence: TGTGCCAGCAGCTACCGCGGGGGAGTAGAGACCCAGTACTTC.

This clone has a single count. This chain uses TRBV27 with TRBJ1-3, with 7 positions matching TRBD1. CDR1 is MNHEY, CDR2 SMNVEV, per germline (reference sequence). The V segment lost 4 bases and the J segment 0 bases; nucleotides outside the gene matches: 6. CDR3 length: 16 amino acids. The CDR3 DNA reads TGTGCCAGCAGTTCCCTGGACAGGCCCTCTGGAAACACCATATATTTT. Amino acids: CASSSLDRPSGNTIYF.

This chain links TRBV11-2 with TRBJ2-7; the D gene is possibly TRBD1 (5 bases). The CDR3 is 13 residues long. Between the trimmed V and J ends, which lost 0 bases and 6 bases, there was a span of 9 bases. Germline V gives CDR1 SGHAT, CDR2 FQNNGV. The CDR3 reads CASSLEWGGEQYF. The CDR3 DNA follows: TGTGCCAGCAGCTTAGAGTGGGGCGGCGAGCAGTACTTC.

This rearrangement joins TRBV19 to TRBJ1-2; a possible D gene is TRBD1 (5 bases). Trimming shortened V by 5 bases and J by 8 bases, and 21 bases separated the two germline ends. The CDR3 extends over 15 amino acids. Germline CDR1 LNHDA, CDR2 SQIVND (reference sequence). Here the CDR3 reads CASSDSRTGDWGYTF. Here the CDR3 DNA reads TGTGCCAGTAGTGACTCTCGGACGGGGGATTGGGGCTACACCTTC.

J is TRBJ2-5 and V is TRBV2; possible D gene TRBD1, 5 bases. CDR3 size: 13 residues. V lost 3 bases to trimming and J lost 2 bases, with 7 bases between them. Germline CDR1 is SNHLY and CDR2 is FYNNEI. DNA of the CDR3: TGTGCCAGCAGTGACGACAGTCAAGAGACCCAGTACTTC. Protein product: CASSDDSQETQYF.

This clone showed up just a few times. Here the CDR3 DNA reads TGTGCCAGCAGGGAAACCGACCTAGCTACAGAGACCCAGTACTTC. It encodes CASRETDLATETQYF. This chain uses TRBV6-1 with TRBJ2-5; possibly TRBD2 for D (5 bases). From germline, CDR1 is MNHNS and CDR2 SASEGT. This CDR3 spans 15 amino acids. The ends were cut back, 6 bases at V and 4 bases at J, with 18 bases in the middle.

This clone has just a few counts. This chain joins TRBV6-1 and TRBJ2-1, with 11 nucleotides matching TRBD2. V was pared by 8 bases and J by 8 bases, with 8 bases of the junction left unmatched. Per germline, CDR1 MNHNS and CDR2 SASEGT. The CDR3 spans 14 residues. The CDR3 DNA reads as TGTGCCAGCGGGGGTACTAGCGGGGGCGATGAGCAGTTCTTC. Amino acid sequence: CASGGTSGGDEQFF.

The chain carries TRBV5-6 and TRBJ2-7; TRBD2 matches 11 bases. CDR1 SGHDT and CDR2 YYEEEE come from the germline V gene. This CDR3 comprises 17 residues. V was pared by 0 bases and J by 3 bases, with 8 bases of the junction left unmatched. The CDR3, as DNA: TGTGCCAGCAGCTTGGAGAGTATACTAGCGGGGGTCTACGAGCAGTACTTC. This gives the protein CASSLESILAGVYEQYF. Filled out from reference TRBV5-6 and TRBJ2-7, the complete variable domain reads DAGVTQSPTHLIKTRGQQVTLRCSPKSGHDTVSWYQQALGQGPQFIFQYYEEEERQRGNFPDRFSGHQFPNYSSELNVNALLLGDSALYLCASSLESILAGVYEQYFGPGTRLTVT.

This clone appeared a single time. The chain recombines TRBV11-2 with TRBJ2-5, with a possible D match to TRBD2 (6 bases). V was pared by 3 bases and J by 10 bases, with 15 bases between. Germline V gene sequence: CDR1 SGHAT, CDR2 FQNNGV. CDR3 length: 13 residues. In DNA form, the CDR3 reads TGTGCCAGCAGCTTGGGTTTTGGAGGGGACCAGTACTTC. Its protein is CASSLGFGGDQYF.

The chain couples TRBV7-3 to TRBJ2-1, with 12 bases fitting TRBD2. J gave up 4 bases and V 5 bases, and 3 bases lay outside the gene matches. Germline V gives CDR1 SGHTA, CDR2 FQGTGA. CDR3 length equals 15 residues. For the CDR3, the DNA is TGTGCCAGCAGCAAACTAGCGGGGGGATACAATGAGCAGTTCTTC. This codes for CASSKLAGGYNEQFF.

The chain uses TRBV18 and TRBJ2-7; 13 bases are shared with TRBD2. The CDR3 loop spans 16 amino acids. J gave up 4 bases and V 3 bases, and 6 bases lay outside the gene matches. Germline V gene lookup returns CDR1 KGHSH and CDR2 LQKENI. The CDR3 DNA reads as TGTGCCAGCTCACCCCAGACTAGCGGGGGGAGTTACGAGCAGTACTTC. Protein product: CASSPQTSGGSYEQYF. The complete variable domain, with remaining parts taken from reference TRBV18 and TRBJ2-7, reads NAGVMQNPRHLVRRRGQEARLRCSPMKGHSHVYWYRQLPEEGLKFMVYLQKENIIDESGMPKERFSAEFPKEGPSILRIQQVVRGDSAAYFCASSPQTSGGSYEQYFGPGTRLTVT.

This rearrangement joins TRBV5-6 to TRBJ1-3; D is unresolved. Germline lookup yields CDR1 SGHDT and CDR2 YYEEEE. Trimming removed 4 bases at V and 3 bases at J, with 5 bases between. The CDR3 contains 12 residues. CDR3 protein: CASSPLGNTIYF. For the CDR3, the DNA is TGTGCCAGCAGCCCCCTTGGAAACACCATATATTTT.

The J gene is TRBJ2-7, the V gene TRBV27; D perhaps matches TRBD2 (6 bases). CDR1 and CDR2 from the germline V gene are MNHEY and SMNVEV (reference sequence). The CDR3 has 14 amino acids. Trimming stripped 6 bases from V and 1 base from J, with 13 bases between. The CDR3 loop is CASRPGGGSYEQYF. CDR3 DNA: TGTGCCAGCAGGCCCGGGGGTGGGTCCTACGAGCAGTACTTC.

This chain joins TRBV7-8 and TRBJ2-7; D is possibly TRBD1 (6 bases). Germline loops: CDR1 SGHVS, CDR2 FQNEAQ. The CDR3 totals 15 residues. Deletions cut 7 bases from V and 6 bases from J, with 22 bases between. The CDR3: CASTTHWTDAREQYF. The CDR3 DNA sequence: TGTGCCAGCACCACACACTGGACAGACGCCCGCGAGCAGTACTTC.

V gene TRBV5-1 combines with J gene TRBJ2-1; 9 positions match TRBD2. V trimming: 7 bases; J trimming: 7 bases; junction bases outside the gene matches: 6. CDR1 and CDR2 from the germline V gene are SGHRS and YFSETQ. CDR3 length: 13 amino acids. The CDR3 region is CASRSGGLNEQFF. The CDR3 DNA reads TGCGCCAGCCGGAGCGGGGGGTTGAATGAGCAGTTCTTC. Full variable domain (outside the CDR3, taken from reference TRBV5-1 and TRBJ2-1): KAGVTQTPRYLIKTRGQQVTLSCSPISGHRSVSWYQQTPGQGLQFLFEYFSETQRNKGNFPGRFSGRQFSNSRSEMNVSTLELGDSALYLCASRSGGLNEQFFGPGTRLTVL.

The V and J genes are TRBV5-4 and TRBJ2-1; tentatively, D is TRBD1 (6 bases). Trimming took off 6 bases at V and 8 bases at J, with 15 bases between the two ends. The CDR3 contains 13 residues. Germline values: CDR1 SGHNT, CDR2 YYREEE (reference sequence). CDR3 residues: CASKTPGADEQFF. CDR3 sequence (DNA): TGTGCCAGCAAAACCCCAGGGGCGGATGAGCAGTTCTTC. Variable domain in full (rest from reference TRBV5-4 and TRBJ2-1): ETGVTQSPTHLIKTRGQQVTLRCSSQSGHNTVSWYQQALGQGPQFIFQYYREEENGRGNFPPRFSGLQFPNYSSELNVNALELDDSALYLCASKTPGADEQFFGPGTRLTVL.

The chain recombines TRBV27 with TRBJ1-6; 10 bases are shared with TRBD1. The CDR3 has 16 amino acids. Looked up from germline, CDR1 is MNHEY and CDR2 is SMNVEV (reference sequence). Trimming removed 5 bases from V and 9 bases from J; junction bases left unmatched: 10. CDR3 residues: CASSRPPTGGVSPLHF. DNA of the CDR3: TGTGCCAGCAGTCGACCACCGACAGGGGGCGTTTCACCCCTCCACTTT.

V is TRBV15 and J is TRBJ2-5; 10 nucleotides line up with TRBD1. CDR3 length equals 16 residues. Germline CDR1 is LNHNV and CDR2 is YYDKDF (reference sequence). Trimming cost V 0 bases and J 7 bases; bases outside gene matches: 8. The CDR3 DNA reads as TGTGCCACCAGCAGAGAAGAGACAGGGGGCGTTTCGACCCAGTACTTC. Protein: CATSREETGGVSTQYF.

The chain carries TRBV6-4 and TRBJ2-1; D call uncertain. The CDR3 runs to 14 residues. The V and J ends lost 5 bases and 8 bases respectively, with 16 bases between them. From germline, CDR1 is MRHNA and CDR2 SNTAGT. The CDR3 DNA reads as TGTGCCAGCAGTTACCGGGTTAGTGGAGATGAGCAGTTCTTC. Translated: CASSYRVSGDEQFF.

The chain joins TRBV27 to TRBJ2-7, with D unresolved. CDR3 length: 15 amino acids. Looked up from germline, CDR1 is MNHEY and CDR2 is SMNVEV (reference sequence). Trimming shortened V by 2 bases and J by 4 bases, and 15 bases separated the two germline ends. The CDR3 DNA follows: TGTGCCAGCAGTTTAGGGCAGCTGCGACGGTACGAGCAGTACTTC. This translates into CASSLGQLRRYEQYF.

The V call is TRBV7-6, the J call TRBJ1-4; possible D gene TRBD1, 5 bases. The CDR3 runs 14 residues. The ends were cut back, 5 bases at V and 8 bases at J, with 15 bases in the middle. The germline V gene has CDR1 SGHVS and CDR2 FNYEAQ. DNA of the CDR3: TGTGCCAGCAGCCAAGGCCAGGGAGGCGAAAAACTGTTTTTT. This codes for CASSQGQGGEKLFF.

V is TRBV20-1 and J is TRBJ2-3, with D hard to call. Germline loops: CDR1 DFQATT, CDR2 SNEGSKA (reference sequence). V was clipped by 7 bases and J by 2 bases, with 4 bases between them. There are 10 residues in the CDR3. CDR3 amino acids: CSVLTDTQYF. The CDR3 DNA reads as TGCAGTGTCCTCACAGATACGCAGTATTTT.